This T cell receptor (beta chain) emerged from a study of blood T cells in healthy people across ages. Overall study: The template switching approach captured approximately one barcoded beta molecule for every two T cells.

This clonotype was counted a few times. Its antigen is undetermined. A minimum of 5.5 micrograms of total RNA was extracted per sample. A second about 7 to 11 cycle PCR used barcoded and J-beta primers. In TCRdb, the 5' RACE reads were re-called with MiXCR into one record per CDR3 protein. Of approximately 790,000 distinct CDR3 sequences listed, around 68% were seen once; the top ten hold approximately 30%. This CDR3 is built from 16 residues. CDR1 and CDR2 (germline): ENHRY, SYGVKD. Trimming removed 2 bases from V and 9 bases from J; junction bases left unmatched: 10. Study-wide results and caveats: When set beside aged donors, long-lived donors presented more naive CD4+ cells and higher diversity. Higher naive T cell percentage went strongly together with higher TCR beta diversity.

The chain uses TRBV10-3 and TRBJ1-5; 10 nucleotides match TRBD1. This sequence was found in a man aged 25-40 years in good health. The sample comprised blood. CDR3: CAISEGTGARGGPQHF. CDR3 DNA: TGTGCCATCAGTGAGGGGACAGGGGCTAGGGGGGGGCCCCAGCATTTT.